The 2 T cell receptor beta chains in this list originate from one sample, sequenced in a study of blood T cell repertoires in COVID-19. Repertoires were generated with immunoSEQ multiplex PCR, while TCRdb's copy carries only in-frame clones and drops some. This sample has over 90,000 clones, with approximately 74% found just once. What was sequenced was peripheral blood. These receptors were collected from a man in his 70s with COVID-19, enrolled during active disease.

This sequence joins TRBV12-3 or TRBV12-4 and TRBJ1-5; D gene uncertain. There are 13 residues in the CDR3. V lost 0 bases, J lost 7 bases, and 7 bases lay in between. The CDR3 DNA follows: TGTGCCAGCAGTTTAGCTCCCCTCCAGCCCCAGCATTTT. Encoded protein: CASSLAPLQPQHF.

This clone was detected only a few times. The CDR3, as DNA: TGTGCCAGCAGCCCAAACAATGAGCAGTTCTTC. It encodes CASSPNNEQFF. The chain carries TRBV9 and TRBJ2-1; D remains ambiguous. V shed 4 bases and J shed 5 bases, with 4 bases lying between them. The CDR3 covers 11 residues. The V gene's germline CDR1 is SGDLS and CDR2 YYNGEE. The full variable domain, in which reference TRBV9 and TRBJ2-1 provide the parts outside the CDR3, is DSGVTQTPKHLITATGQRVTLRCSPRSGDLSVYWYQQSLDQGLQFLIQYYNGEERAKGNILERFSAQQFPDLHSELNLSSLELGDSALYFCASSPNNEQFFGPGTRLTVL.